This T cell receptor (beta chain) is from a study of shared clonotypes between healthy human individuals. At the level of the study: For every donor, three CD4 naive, three CD4 memory, two CD8 naive and one CD8 memory plates were used. Study conclusions and caveats: The represented genetic and exposure-history diversity was limited by the small number of donors. A handful of donors had 4% to 6.5% of their naive CD4 clonotypes in common.

Here immunoSEQ multiplex PCR was the method, and the copy in TCRdb shows in-frame clones only, minus some. The sample contains under 1 million clones, 80% to 95% of which appear only once. As concerns this clone: The antigen is unknown.

The CDR3 contains 14 residues. Germline V gene data show CDR1 as SGHTS and CDR2 as YDEGEE. The V end lost 1 base, the J end lost 1 base, and 6 bases lay between the germline ends. Terminally differentiated effector memory CD45RA+ cells were left out of the naive CD8 fraction, which was CD45RO-negative and positively selected for CCR7. The sample was naive CD8+ T cells sorted from blood. V gene TRBV5-8 combines with J gene TRBJ1-5; D gene unclear. This TCR was recovered from a man aged 30 to 45 in good health. The DNA for the CDR3 is TGTGCCAGCAGCTTGATCCCGAGCAATCAGCCCCAGCATTTT. Its translation is CASSLIPSNQPQHF. Full variable domain (remainder filled in from reference TRBV5-8 and TRBJ1-5): EAGVTQSPTHLIKTRGQQATLRCSPISGHTSVYWYQQALGLGLQFLLWYDEGEERNRGNFPPRFSGRQFPNYSSELNVNALELEDSALYLCASSLIPSNQPQHFGDGTRLSIL.